Listed here are 14 T cell receptor beta chains from one sample, sequenced in a study of T cells in Graves' hyperthyroidism and ophthalmopathy. RNA transcripts yielded amplified TCR beta CDR3 regions. The HTBI primer set was used in a first-round RT-PCR of the TCR CDR3. TCRdb passed the multiplex PCR reads through MiXCR, listing each CDR3 protein once. The sample includes about 420,000 distinct CDR3 sequences, roughly 15% of them seen just once. The sample was blood. These receptors all stem from a woman younger than 30 with Graves' hyperthyroidism.

This sequence joins TRBV5-4 and TRBJ2-3; the D is unclear. With 2 bases removed from V and 5 bases from J, the gap between germline ends came to 9 bases. CDR1 is SGHNT, CDR2 YYREEE, per germline (reference sequence). There are 13 residues in the CDR3. Written as DNA, the CDR3 is TGTGCCAGCAGCTTCTCAGACAAAGATACGCAGTATTTT. Amino acid sequence: CASSFSDKDTQYF.

Worth noting for this clonotype: One end of the junction does not line up with germline, which may come from a read error. The chain recombines TRBV20-1 with TRBJ2-3, with 9 bases aligning to TRBD2. CDR1 and CDR2 from the germline V gene are DFQATT and SNEGSKA (reference sequence). The CDR3 has 15 residues. The CDR3 nucleotides read TGCAGTGCTAGAATTAGCGGGAGAACGTCAGATGCGCAGTATTTT. As protein: CSARISGRTSDAQYF.

The genes are TRBV4-2 and TRBJ1-2, with TRBD1 matching over 8 bases. Germline trimming cut 0 bases from V and 4 bases from J; bases unmatched to any gene: 7. Germline values: CDR1 LGHNA, CDR2 YNFKEQ. The CDR3 is made up of 16 amino acids. CDR3 sequence reads: CASSQDSNRGAYGYTF. The CDR3 DNA follows: TGTGCCAGCAGCCAAGACTCCAACAGGGGGGCCTATGGCTACACCTTC.

This clonotype was detected ten times or more. The V and J genes are TRBV28 and TRBJ1-4, with TRBD1 identical over 7 bases. The CDR3 loop spans 15 amino acids. The germline V gene has CDR1 MDHEN and CDR2 SYDVKM. With V trimmed by 5 bases and J by 10 bases, 13 bases remained unmatched. CDR3 loop: CASSIQGNMKGKLFF. DNA for the CDR3: TGTGCCAGCAGTATACAGGGGAACATGAAAGGAAAACTGTTTTTT.

This clonotype was recorded many times. The CDR3, as DNA: TGCGCCAGCAGCCCCCTCCAACTACTAGGTGAGCAGTTCTTC. Protein: CASSPLQLLGEQFF. The rearrangement uses TRBV5-1 and TRBJ2-1; TRBD2 is a possible D gene (5 bases). The ends were cut back, 4 bases at V and 9 bases at J, with 17 bases in the middle. Looked up from germline, CDR1 is SGHRS and CDR2 is YFSETQ. There are 14 residues in the CDR3.

Points on this clonotype: Being one base from a much bigger clone, this may be a read error. The chain combines TRBV7-9 with TRBJ2-7, with 9 bases identical to TRBD1. Germline-derived CDR1 and CDR2 are SEHNR and FQNEAQ (reference sequence). The trim removed 5 bases at V and 9 bases at J, leaving 5 bases unmatched. The CDR3 loop spans 12 amino acids. CDR3: CASSLGQGRQYF. CDR3 sequence (DNA): TGTGCCAGCAGCCTCGGACAGGGGCGGCAGTACTTC.

This clonotype was detected a few times. V is TRBV20-1 and J is TRBJ2-5; a weak D match, TRBD2 (6 bases). The germline gives CDR1 DFQATT, CDR2 SNEGSKA (reference sequence). V was trimmed by 0 bases and J by 4 bases, leaving 12 bases between them. This CDR3 is 14 amino acids long. For the CDR3, the DNA is TGCAGTGCTAGAGATGGGACTCCGTTAGAGACCCAGTACTTC. Its protein product is CSARDGTPLETQYF.

The V call is TRBV20-1, the J call TRBJ1-1, with TRBD1 matching over 8 bases. V shed 3 bases, J shed 1 base, and the junction held 10 bases outside the gene matches. This CDR3 contains 16 residues. Germline lookup yields CDR1 DFQATT and CDR2 SNEGSKA (reference sequence). CDR3 amino acids: CSASSDRAPQNTEAFF. CDR3 coding DNA: TGCAGTGCTAGCTCGGACAGGGCTCCTCAGAACACTGAAGCTTTCTTT.

This chain connects TRBV19 to TRBJ1-1, with 8 bases matching TRBD1. Trimming cost V 3 bases and J 3 bases; bases outside gene matches: 3. The CDR3 spans 14 residues. Looked up from germline, CDR1 is LNHDA and CDR2 is SQIVND (reference sequence). CDR3 DNA sequence: TGTGCCAGTAGTATTCAGGGGGCGTACACTGAAGCTTTCTTT. This sequence encodes CASSIQGAYTEAFF.

This clonotype has a count of ten or more. The chain links TRBV12-3 or TRBV12-4 to TRBJ2-2; D not resolved. V lost 2 bases and J lost 4, with 11 bases in between. The CDR3 sequence is 15 residues long. The CDR3 sequence is CASSLTATGTGELFF. CDR3 DNA sequence: TGTGCCAGCAGTTTAACCGCGACGGGCACCGGGGAGCTGTTTTTT.

This clonotype was detected many times. The J gene is TRBJ2-3, the V gene TRBV28; 8 nucleotides match TRBD1. J gave up 3 bases and V 10 bases, and 12 bases lay outside the gene matches. CDR3 size: 15 residues. In germline, CDR1 is MDHEN, CDR2 SYDVKM. CDR3 sequence (DNA): TGTGCCACCTCAGGGGGCGGTTTCGGGACAGATACGCAGTATTTT. Its translation: CATSGGGFGTDTQYF.

Ten or more counts support this clonotype. V usage is TRBV3-1 and J usage is TRBJ1-1; D ambiguous. Germline CDR1 and CDR2: LGHDT and YNNKEL (reference sequence). CDR3 size: 17 residues. Between the trimmed V and J ends, which lost 0 bases and 1 base, there was a span of 15 bases. CDR3 nucleotide sequence: TGTGCCAGCAGCCAAGATCTCTTACGGGCCCGGAACACTGAAGCTTTCTTT. Amino acid sequence: CASSQDLLRARNTEAFF.

The table lists this clonotype with many counts. The rearrangement uses TRBV9 and TRBJ2-3; TRBD2 aligns across 8 bases. Germline V gene data show CDR1 as SGDLS and CDR2 as YYNGEE. The CDR3 is 17 residues long. V was clipped by 3 bases and J by 3 bases; unmatched bases: 12. CDR3 DNA: TGTGCCAGCAGCGAGCCGCCGGAGGGACTAGAAACAGATACGCAGTATTTT. Its translation is CASSEPPEGLETDTQYF.

This clonotype was seen just once. The chain joins TRBV18 to TRBJ2-7; D may be TRBD1 (5 bases). The CDR3 has 14 amino acids. Germline V gives CDR1 KGHSH, CDR2 LQKENI. V was cut by 4 bases and J by 2 bases, with 12 bases left in between. The CDR3 here is CASSLQQETYEQYF. CDR3 coding DNA: TGTGCCAGCTCACTACAACAGGAAACCTACGAGCAGTACTTC.